These T cell receptor beta chains were read from a single sample in a study of graft-versus-host responses after intestinal transplantation. The repertoire was sequenced with immunoSEQ multiplex PCR; TCRdb's copy has only in-frame clones and lacks some. The table has about 18,000 clones, around 38% seen once. Specimen: alloreactive CD4+ T cells from a mixed lymphocyte reaction culture, collected before intestinal transplant. These receptors came from a human patient who received an intestinal transplant. Each CDR3 is given with its conserved first and last residue. Clone size, where shown, is once, few, many, or a class for clones that have expanded.

size,V,J,length,CDR3
once,TRBV19,TRBJ1-6,17,CASSPGTGYSNNSPLHF
-,TRBV9,TRBJ2-5,15,CASSGTGTRGETQYF
-,TRBV4-2,TRBJ1-5,16,CASSQDGGRGNQPQHF
few,TRBV29-1,TRBJ1-1,13,CSVSLTVNTEAFF
once,TRBV6-1,TRBJ1-1,14,CASSPYLGNTEAFF
once,TRBV4-2,TRBJ2-4,18,CASSQDASGGWTKNIQYF
few,TRBV25-1,TRBJ1-2,15,CASRRQGAPDYGYTF
-,TRBV7-9,TRBJ2-1,12,CASSSKRSEQFF
-,TRBV7-2,TRBJ1-2,15,CASSLDGGRRGGYTF
few,TRBV5-6,TRBJ1-1,15,CASSLAGGLTTEAFF
once,TRBV27,TRBJ1-5,15,CASSFGTGRNQPQHF
-,TRBV7-2,TRBJ2-7,14,CASSLAQVTYEQYF
few,TRBV9,TRBJ2-5,13,CASSVGQAGTQYF
medium-sized,TRBV6-1,TRBJ1-6,11,CASSLNSPLHF
few,TRBV5-6,TRBJ2-1,16,CASSPVLAFSYNEQFF
few,TRBV19,TRBJ1-6,15,CASSPRDRNNSPLHF
-,TRBV7-9,TRBJ2-3,17,CASSRRLAGTSTDTQYF
-,TRBV4-1,TRBJ2-5,17,CASSHNTWGRLGETQYF
-,TRBV11-2,TRBJ2-3,14,CASSFSGATDTQYF
few,TRBV7-2,TRBJ1-2,15,CASSLVGGRDYGYTF
-,TRBV18,TRBJ2-6,18,CASSPGTGGNSGANVLTF
few,TRBV6-5,TRBJ1-2,14,CASRAGGTSYGYTF
few,TRBV6-1,TRBJ2-1,13,CASRRSGVGEQFF
few,TRBV6-8,TRBJ1-5,18,CASSYGGGTSRNNQPQHF
-,TRBV5-6,TRBJ1-6,15,CASSLAGTLRSPLHF
-,TRBV5-4,TRBJ1-5,16,CASSLIGGLGNQPQHF
-,TRBV6-1,TRBJ2-1,14,CAGSKRGMDNEQFF
-,TRBV5-1,TRBJ1-4,15,CASKTQGETNEKLFF
once,TRBV5-1,TRBJ2-7,17,CASSLGLSREIAYEQYF
medium-sized,TRBV6-5,TRBJ2-2,15,CASSYSRTRSGELFF
-,TRBV2,TRBJ2-1,16,CASSEVRRSSYNEQFF
few,TRBV28,TRBJ1-2,16,CASSSKSSRGNYGYTF
-,TRBV11-3,TRBJ2-2,20,CASSFATGLAGGRNTGELFF
few,TRBV18,TRBJ2-7,12,CASSPDRGEQYF
-,TRBV19,TRBJ2-3,16,CASSIQSRTFTDTQYF
medium-sized,TRBV5-6,TRBJ2-7,15,CASSFAGRSSYEQYF
-,TRBV27,TRBJ1-1,13,CASSLNPNTEAFF
few,TRBV9,TRBJ2-1,14,CASSPHQSRGEQFF
few,TRBV11-2,TRBJ2-3,14,CASSRGTHTDTQYF
few,TRBV5-1,TRBJ2-7,14,CASSLETWLYEQYF
-,TRBV18,TRBJ2-5,14,CASSPPAGMETQYF
-,TRBV10-3,TRBJ2-5,14,CAISESVRSETQYF
few,TRBV10-3,TRBJ1-1,14,CAISEGTLNTEAFF
-,TRBV2,TRBJ2-7,12,CASMTGTYEQYF
-,TRBV2,TRBJ1-1,14,CASSGRNLNTEAFF
-,TRBV4-1,TRBJ2-7,16,CASSQDHSRPRGEQYF
few,TRBV29-1,TRBJ1-1,12,CSAMRGNTEAFF